Included here is one TCR beta chain sequence, with context. Its cognate antigen is unknown. In the PCR, 60 Vbeta and 13 Jbeta primers were used. TCRdb's copy holds only in-frame clones and misses some; the assay was immunoSEQ multiplex PCR. The sample lists about 130,000 clones; 75% to 85% were seen once. V was shortened by 2 bases and J by 5 bases, with 12 bases between the two germline ends. Per the germline V gene, CDR1 is SNHLY and CDR2 is FYNNEI. This CDR3 region has 14 residues. Everyone who donated was a healthy bone marrow donor. The sample is drawn from a study of cytomegalovirus exposure and HLA in healthy donors. Regarding the study as a whole: Three chains linked to CMV were shown in vitro to be specific for CMV antigens. The likely explanation for a cluster of highly shared sequence variants was sequencing artifact.

The clonotype originates from a young man in good health and CMV-seropositive. V is TRBV2 and J is TRBJ1-1, with D tentatively TRBD1 (5 bases). The source material was PBMCs. Here the CDR3 DNA reads TGTGCCAGCAGTGAACAAGGACATCGTACTGAAGCTTTCTTT. Residues: CASSEQGHRTEAFF.